Each of the 18 T cell receptor beta chains below was sequenced from the same sample in a study of shared clonotypes between healthy human individuals. CD45RO-negative cells were positively selected for CCR7, leaving out terminally differentiated effector memory CD45RA+ cells. Produced via immunoSEQ multiplex PCR; TCRdb's table is partial and in-frame only. This repertoire shows about 870,000 clones, nearly 95% found once; its top ten account for more than 20%. The specimen sequenced was naive CD8+ T cells sorted from blood. The receptor set was obtained from a man aged 25-40 years in good health.

The chain joins TRBV19 to TRBJ2-7; tentatively, D is TRBD2 (6 bases). Trimming took off 4 bases at V and 0 bases at J, with 13 bases between the two ends. The CDR3 extends over 15 amino acids. Per germline, CDR1 LNHDA and CDR2 SQIVND (reference sequence). The CDR3 sequence is CASSTASASSYEQYF. CDR3 DNA sequence: TGTGCCAGTAGTACGGCTAGCGCTAGCTCCTACGAGCAGTACTTC.

V and J are TRBV28 and TRBJ2-7, with 8 nucleotides matching TRBD1. Looked up from germline, CDR1 is MDHEN and CDR2 is SYDVKM. CDR3 length: 17 amino acids. With 2 bases clipped from V and 0 bases from J, the junction kept 9 bases outside the gene matches. This CDR3 reads CASSLQLRTGSSYEQYF. CDR3 in DNA: TGTGCCAGCAGTTTACAGTTAAGGACAGGGAGCTCCTACGAGCAGTACTTC.

This chain links TRBV7-9 with TRBJ2-1, with TRBD1 matching over 7 bases. Germline trimming cut 5 bases from V and 4 bases from J; bases unmatched to any gene: 5. Germline CDR1 reads SEHNR; CDR2 reads FQNEAQ (reference sequence). CDR3 length: 14 residues. The CDR3: CASSPRGTYNEQFF. The CDR3 bases are TGTGCCAGCAGCCCCAGGGGGACATACAATGAGCAGTTCTTC. Using reference TRBV7-9 and TRBJ2-1 for the parts outside the CDR3, the full variable domain is DTGVSQNPRHKITKRGQNVTFRCDPISEHNRLYWYRQTLGQGPEFLTYFQNEAQLEKSRLLSDRFSAERPKGSFSTLEIQRTEQGDSAMYLCASSPRGTYNEQFFGPGTRLTVL.

The chain uses TRBV14 and TRBJ2-3; D is possibly TRBD1 (6 bases). CDR3 length: 19 residues. The V and J ends lost 4 bases and 0 bases respectively, with 23 bases between them. Germline-derived CDR1 and CDR2 are SGHDN and FVKESK. This chain's CDR3 is CASSPASDRPKVSTDTQYF. For the CDR3, the DNA is TGTGCCAGCAGCCCTGCAAGTGACAGGCCTAAGGTAAGCACAGATACGCAGTATTTT.

This sequence joins TRBV7-8 and TRBJ1-4; D is unresolved. Deletions cut 5 bases from V and 3 bases from J, with 10 bases between. Germline CDR1 and CDR2: SGHVS and FQNEAQ. The CDR3 has 14 residues. CDR3 bases: TGTGCCAGCAGCCGGAGGTCTGCTAATGAAAAACTGTTTTTT. Translating gives CASSRRSANEKLFF.

The chain is built from TRBV9 and TRBJ2-3, with no clear D. Trimming removed 3 bases at V and 2 bases at J, with 7 bases between. CDR1 is SGDLS and CDR2 is YYNGEE in the germline V gene. The CDR3 length is 13 residues. DNA for the CDR3: TGTGCCAGCAGCGATCGGTACACAGATACGCAGTATTTT. Protein: CASSDRYTDTQYF.

The chain's CDR3 is CASSQIGTGEGSYEQYF. CDR3 bases: TGTGCCAGCAGCCAAATCGGGACAGGGGAGGGCTCCTACGAGCAGTACTTC. The rearrangement joins TRBV4-2 to TRBJ2-7, with TRBD1 matching over 10 bases. The CDR3 is made up of 17 amino acids. J lost 0 bases, V lost 2 bases, and 7 bases had no gene match. CDR1 is LGHNA and CDR2 is YNFKEQ in the germline V gene.

The chain carries TRBV15 and TRBJ2-5, with 8 nucleotides matching TRBD1. The V segment lost 3 bases and the J segment 4 bases; nucleotides outside the gene matches: 4. CDR3 size: 14 residues. Germline V CDR1 and CDR2: LNHNV, YYDKDF (reference sequence). In DNA form, the CDR3 reads TGTGCCACCAGCAGCCACAGGGGGATAGAGACCCAGTACTTC. Its translation: CATSSHRGIETQYF.

The sample holds a few counts of this clone. The chain carries TRBV2 and TRBJ1-1; no definite D call. The CDR3 loop spans 16 amino acids. Germline V lookup: CDR1 SNHLY, CDR2 FYNNEI. V lost 0 bases and J 1 base, leaving 12 bases between the germline ends. The CDR3 sequence is CASSEAFQYWNTEAFF. In DNA form, the CDR3 reads TGTGCCAGCAGTGAAGCGTTCCAGTACTGGAACACTGAAGCTTTCTTT.

The chain carries TRBV15 and TRBJ2-3; 10 bases agree with TRBD1. CDR1 is LNHNV, CDR2 YYDKDF, per germline (reference sequence). The CDR3 contains 16 residues. V lost 3 bases, J lost 0 bases, and 3 bases stayed unmatched. CDR3 bases: TGTGCCACCAGCAGCGACAGGGGGCTTAGCACAGATACGCAGTATTTT. Amino acids: CATSSDRGLSTDTQYF.

This clone has a handful of counts. The chain uses TRBV9 and TRBJ2-7; 11 bases line up with TRBD2. The germline gives CDR1 SGDLS, CDR2 YYNGEE. CDR3 length: 16 amino acids. Losses at the gene ends were 3 bases for V and 5 bases for J; bases not matched to a gene: 10. The CDR3: CASSGVLAGDSHEQYF. CDR3 sequence (DNA): TGTGCCAGCAGCGGCGTACTAGCGGGAGATAGTCACGAGCAGTACTTC.

V usage is TRBV27 and J usage is TRBJ1-1; TRBD1 aligns across 7 bases. The CDR3 is 13 amino acids. Germline values: CDR1 MNHEY, CDR2 SMNVEV (reference sequence). V was clipped by 4 bases and J by 4 bases; unmatched bases: 3. CDR3 coding DNA: TGTGCCAGCAGTTACGGGACAGTCACTGAAGCTTTCTTT. It is translated as CASSYGTVTEAFF.

This chain joins TRBV10-3 and TRBJ2-7; possible D gene TRBD2, 6 bases. Germline V gives CDR1 ENHRY, CDR2 SYGVKD. This CDR3 has 16 residues. With 2 bases removed from V and 3 bases from J, the gap between germline ends came to 17 bases. The CDR3 sequence is CAISEGVVSDYYEQYF. The CDR3 DNA is TGTGCCATCAGTGAGGGTGTAGTATCGGACTACTACGAGCAGTACTTC.

A note on this clone: Other nucleotide sequences from this sample produce the same CDR3. The chain couples TRBV27 to TRBJ1-5, with no clear D. V lost 5 bases, J lost 2 bases, and 10 bases lay in between. CDR1 is MNHEY and CDR2 is SMNVEV in the germline V gene (reference sequence). The CDR3 consists of 14 residues. CDR3 protein: CASSLGTGNQPQHF. CDR3 bases: TGTGCCAGCAGTCTCGGAACAGGCAATCAGCCCCAGCATTTT.

On this clone: Other DNA sequences in this sample translate to the same CDR3. The chain combines TRBV4-1 with TRBJ2-3, with 7 bases fitting TRBD2. V dropped 1 base and J dropped 1; count of bases not matched to a gene: 2. There are 15 residues in the CDR3. Germline loops: CDR1 MGHRA, CDR2 YSYEKL. CDR3 region: CASSQASGGTDTQYF. CDR3 nucleotide sequence: TGCGCCAGCAGCCAAGCTAGCGGAGGCACAGATACGCAGTATTTT.

CDR3 protein: CASSYFGGSYNEQFF. CDR3 nucleotides: TGTGCCAGCAGTTACTTCGGGGGCTCCTACAATGAGCAGTTCTTC. The chain is built from TRBV6-6 and TRBJ2-1; maybe TRBD2 (6 bases). V lost 1 base and J lost 0, with 7 bases in between. The CDR3 is made up of 15 amino acids. Germline values: CDR1 MNHNY, CDR2 SVGAGI (reference sequence).

The chain links TRBV5-1 to TRBJ1-1; D uncertain. This CDR3 has 15 amino acids. Germline V gene data show CDR1 as SGHRS and CDR2 as YFSETQ. Trimming removed 0 bases at V and 2 bases at J, with 11 bases between. The CDR3 loop reads CASSLVAVLNTEAFF. The CDR3 nucleotides are TGCGCCAGCAGCTTGGTGGCTGTTCTCAACACTGAAGCTTTCTTT.

This sequence joins TRBV10-3 and TRBJ2-1; D possibly corresponds to TRBD2 (7 bases). Deletions cut 3 bases from V and 0 bases from J, with 15 bases between. The CDR3 sequence is 17 residues long. Germline loops: CDR1 ENHRY, CDR2 SYGVKD. As DNA, the CDR3 is TGTGCCATCAGTGACTGGGGGGGACAAAGCTCCTACAATGAGCAGTTCTTC. It specifies CAISDWGGQSSYNEQFF.